The sequence of this T cell receptor (beta chain) was determined in a study of OX40 agonist ivuxolimab in advanced cancers. Study overall: The patients received agonistic anti-OX40 (CD134) antibody ivuxolimab. Partial responses, seen in three patients, involved one hepatocellular carcinoma and two cutaneous melanomas. Study-wide results and limits: The work left the antigen specificity of expanded peripheral T cells undetermined.

Assay used: immunoSEQ multiplex PCR; TCRdb lists only in-frame clones, some missing. The table records approximately 82,000 clones, around four fifths of them present only once. A remark on this clone: Its antigen is still unknown.

Patients were excluded for autoimmune disease history or systemic immunosuppression. CDR3 length: 15 residues. V gave up 4 bases and J gave up 1 base, with 14 bases separating them. Germline lookup yields CDR1 SGHTS and CDR2 YDEGEE. This chain joins TRBV5-8 and TRBJ1-1, with D perhaps matching TRBD1 (5 bases). The clonotype was recovered from an adult with an advanced solid tumor such as melanoma, head and neck, liver or kidney cancer. The specimen comprised CD4+ or CD8+ T cells sorted from blood, sampled in a trial of the OX40 agonist ivuxolimab. DNA of the CDR3: TGTGCCAGCAGCCTAACCCAGGGAGGGAACACTGAAGCTTTCTTT. Protein product: CASSLTQGGNTEAFF.